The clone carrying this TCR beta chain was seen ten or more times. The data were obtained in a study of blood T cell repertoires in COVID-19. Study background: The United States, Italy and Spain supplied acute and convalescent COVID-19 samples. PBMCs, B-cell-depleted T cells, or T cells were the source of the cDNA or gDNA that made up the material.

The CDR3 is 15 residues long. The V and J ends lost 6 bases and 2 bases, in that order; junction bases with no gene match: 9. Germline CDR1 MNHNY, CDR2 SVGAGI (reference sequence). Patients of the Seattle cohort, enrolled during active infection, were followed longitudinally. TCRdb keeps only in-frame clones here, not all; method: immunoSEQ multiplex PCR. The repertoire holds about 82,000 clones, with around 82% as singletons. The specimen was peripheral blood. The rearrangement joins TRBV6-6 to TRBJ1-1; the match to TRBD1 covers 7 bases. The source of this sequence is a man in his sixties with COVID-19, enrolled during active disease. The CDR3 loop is CASSRPTGPNTEAFF. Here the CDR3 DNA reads TGTGCCAGCAGCCGCCCGACAGGGCCTAACACTGAAGCTTTCTTT.